This TCR beta chain was documented in a study of early T cells in non-severe SARS-CoV-2 infection (dated by TCRdb to about 2021). As for the study more broadly: Because TCR sequencing relied on bulk RNA taken from unsorted whole blood, pairing of alpha and beta chains was not possible. General conclusions and limits of the study: VDJdb matching was skewed toward anti-spike CD8 responses, so virus-specific expansions were likely underestimated and private and CD4 specificities were missed.

This was a case-control study nested in a cohort of healthcare workers in London, UK, who had nasopharyngeal swab PCR tests and blood samples taken every week. Between 23 and 31 March 2020, the week of the UK lockdown, healthcare workers were enrolled and then followed up weekly for as long as 16 weeks. This clonotype was detected ten times or more. The target of this receptor is not known. No base quality values were provided; no much bigger clone lies one nucleotide off. Library preparation was by 5' RACE. Sequencing took place on a NextSeq 500. Unique molecular identifiers were attached to individual cDNA molecules in the TCR library protocol so that sequencing error and PCR bias could be corrected. Both TCR alpha and beta chains were sequenced, and tight co-correlation was observed between alpha and beta sequence abundances in each sample. In the paper's pipeline: Decombinator V4 was used to annotate TCR sequences for V gene, J gene and CDR3. Expanded TCRs were defined as changing significantly between any two time points under a Poisson model with p below 0.0001. Abundances of TCRs were expressed as counts per million after normalisation to the total number of TCRs sequenced in each sample. MAIT TCRs were defined by TRAV1-2 paired with TRAJ12, TRAJ20 or TRAJ33, and iNKT TCRs by TRAV10 paired with TRAJ18. VDJdb, accessed 1 November 2021, was searched for CMV, EBV and SARS-CoV-2 annotated TCRs, excluding TCRs annotated for multiple antigens. TCRdb reworked the public reads: Q25 trimming with fastp, MiXCR clone assembly, productive beta chains retained. Every CDR3 protein is listed once, alongside the most common genes and DNA of its rows. The V and J calls follow TCRdb's processing rather than the paper's. Counted in this sample were under 70,000 distinct CDR3 sequences; approximately 13% of them appeared once. About a tenth of the sample belongs to the ten largest clones.

According to the germline V gene (reference sequence), CDR1 reads MNHEY and CDR2 reads SMNVEV. V sheds 0 bases and J sheds 7 bases, leaving 7 bases between their ends. The CDR3 goes from the cysteine to the phenylalanine over 13 residues. Only the CDR3 DNA stays, 39 bases, in frame from base 1. This clonotype was obtained from an adult who was a healthcare worker with PCR-confirmed SARS-CoV-2 infection or an uninfected control (not recorded which). The sequencing used whole blood, collected at baseline. This sequence uses TRBV27 and TRBJ1-5; the D gene assignment is ambiguous. The CDR3 here reads CASSLSGVQPQHF. The DNA sequence is given as TGTGCCAGCAGTTTATCCGGTGTACAGCCCCAGCATTTT.